Following are 27 T cell receptor beta chains from one sample sequenced in a study of T cell responses to AZD1222 COVID-19 vaccine. TCRdb keeps only in-frame clones here, not all; method: immunoSEQ multiplex PCR. The sample has 95,000 to 150,000 clones, 80% to 90% seen once. The sequences come from peripheral blood, collected on day 0 of AZD1222 vaccination. These receptors came from an adult in good health.

This rearrangement joins TRBV11-2 to TRBJ2-7; D might be TRBD2 (6 bases). Trimming stripped 5 bases from V and 4 bases from J, with 21 bases between. In germline, CDR1 is SGHAT, CDR2 FQNNGV. The CDR3 is made up of 16 amino acids. The CDR3 here is CASSPRGTEFSYEQYF. The CDR3 DNA follows: TGTGCCAGCAGCCCGCGGGGCACAGAATTCTCGTACGAGCAGTACTTC.

The chain couples TRBV14 to TRBJ2-1, with 9 nucleotides matching TRBD2. The germline V gene encodes CDR1 SGHDN and CDR2 FVKESK. The CDR3 has 18 residues. After removal of 1 base from V and 6 bases from J, the junction contained 13 bases not matched to a gene. CDR3 in amino acids: CASSQVGRAGGPSNEQFF. CDR3 coding DNA: TGTGCCAGCAGCCAAGTAGGTCGGGCGGGGGGGCCATCCAATGAGCAGTTCTTC.

J is TRBJ2-1 and V is TRBV9; D is uncertain. Germline loops: CDR1 SGDLS, CDR2 YYNGEE. The CDR3 covers 12 residues. Between the trimmed V and J ends, which lost 4 bases and 5 bases, there was a span of 7 bases. CDR3: CASSPRDNEQFF. The CDR3 DNA follows: TGTGCCAGCAGCCCTCGCGACAATGAGCAGTTCTTC.

The CDR3 sequence: CSVPVDRSRGGYTF. The DNA of the CDR3 is TGCAGCGTACCCGTCGACAGGTCCCGGGGGGGCTACACCTTC. V gene TRBV29-1 combines with J gene TRBJ1-2; weak D call: TRBD1 (6 bases). The CDR3 runs to 14 residues. The ends were cut back, 6 bases at V and 8 bases at J, with 22 bases in the middle. In germline, CDR1 is SQVTM, CDR2 ANQGSEA.

The rearrangement uses TRBV5-1 and TRBJ2-5; perhaps TRBD2 as D (6 bases). CDR3 length equals 14 residues. CDR1 and CDR2 from the germline V gene are SGHRS and YFSETQ. The V end lost 4 bases, the J end lost 5 bases, and 15 bases lay between the germline ends. The CDR3 protein is CASSPGTHGETQYF. The CDR3 region has the DNA TGCGCCAGCAGCCCCGGGACTCACGGGGAGACCCAGTACTTC.

The chain links TRBV18 to TRBJ2-2; 7 bases are shared with TRBD1. Losses at the gene ends were 4 bases for V and 1 base for J; bases not matched to a gene: 3. CDR1 is KGHSH and CDR2 is LQKENI in the germline V gene. CDR3 length: 15 residues. CDR3 sequence: CASSLTGENTGELFF. In DNA, the CDR3 is TGTGCCAGCTCACTAACAGGGGAGAACACCGGGGAGCTGTTTTTT.

The CDR3 is CASSSPSGRAAETQYF. The CDR3 DNA follows: TGTGCCAGCAGCTCCCCTAGCGGGAGGGCCGCAGAGACCCAGTACTTC. The V and J genes are TRBV7-9 and TRBJ2-5, with 12 bases lining up with TRBD2. V was pared by 4 bases and J by 4 bases, with 7 bases of the junction left unmatched. This CDR3 is 16 amino acids long. CDR1 and CDR2 from the germline V gene are SEHNR and FQNEAQ (reference sequence). Based on the CDR3 plus reference TRBV7-9 and TRBJ2-5, the full variable domain is DTGVSQNPRHKITKRGQNVTFRCDPISEHNRLYWYRQTLGQGPEFLTYFQNEAQLEKSRLLSDRFSAERPKGSFSTLEIQRTEQGDSAMYLCASSSPSGRAAETQYFGPGTRLLVL.

J is TRBJ2-6 and V is TRBV21-1; the table's D call, TRBD2, has no DNA check behind it. TRBV21-1 is a pseudogene locus. The CDR3 is made up of 18 amino acids. The CDR3 DNA reads as TGTGCCAGCCGACCTAGAAGGTCTCGGCTCTCTGGGGCCAACGTCCTGACTTTC. Protein product: CASRPRRSRLSGANVLTF.

The chain combines TRBV10-3 with TRBJ2-1; D is possibly TRBD2 (5 bases). This CDR3 has 14 amino acids. CDR1 and CDR2 (germline): ENHRY, SYGVKD. V gave up 5 bases and J gave up 6 bases, with 14 bases separating them. The CDR3 bases are TGTGCCATCAGTTTGGTGGGGAGTTTCAATGAGCAGTTCTTC. Its protein is CAISLVGSFNEQFF.

DNA for the CDR3: TGTGCCAGCAGCAAAGACCGGGACAGAATTTTTTACGAGCAGTACTTC. Translated, it gives CASSKDRDRIFYEQYF. The chain links TRBV21-1 to TRBJ2-7; the table's D gene call, TRBD1, was not cross checked with the DNA. TRBV21-1 is a pseudogene. CDR3 length: 16 residues.

This chain links TRBV5-1 with TRBJ2-7, with D perhaps TRBD2 (5 bases). CDR3 length: 15 residues. The germline V gene has CDR1 SGHRS and CDR2 YFSETQ. V shed 4 bases and J shed 0 bases, with 14 bases lying between them. This chain's CDR3 is CASSKGAPSSYEQYF. DNA for the CDR3: TGCGCCAGCAGCAAGGGAGCCCCCAGCTCCTACGAGCAGTACTTC. Full variable domain (missing parts from reference TRBV5-1 and TRBJ2-7): KAGVTQTPRYLIKTRGQQVTLSCSPISGHRSVSWYQQTPGQGLQFLFEYFSETQRNKGNFPGRFSGRQFSNSRSEMNVSTLELGDSALYLCASSKGAPSSYEQYFGPGTRLTVT.

The chain is built from TRBV28 and TRBJ1-1, with no clear D. Germline CDR1 is MDHEN and CDR2 is SYDVKM. The V gene lost 2 bases and the J gene lost 1 base, with 5 bases spanning the gap. The CDR3 totals 13 residues. CDR3 in DNA: TGTGCCAGCAGTTTAGATGGGAACACTGAAGCTTTCTTT. Translation: CASSLDGNTEAFF.

This sequence joins TRBV6-2 or TRBV6-3 and TRBJ1-1, with a weak D call TRBD1 (5 bases). In germline, CDR1 is MNHEY, CDR2 SVGEGT. The CDR3 loop spans 12 amino acids. The ends were cut back, 6 bases at V and 10 bases at J, with 15 bases in the middle. CDR3 residues: CASSVLGVGAFF. DNA of the CDR3: TGTGCCAGCAGCGTATTGGGGGTTGGAGCTTTCTTT.

This clone was recorded a few times. This rearrangement joins TRBV6-6 to TRBJ1-1, with 7 bases identical to TRBD1. CDR1 is MNHNY, CDR2 SVGAGI, per germline (reference sequence). V lost 5 bases, J lost 1 base, and 4 bases stayed unmatched. The CDR3 has 14 amino acids. The CDR3, as DNA: TGTGCCAGCAGTGGGCGGACAGGGAACACTGAAGCTTTCTTT. Its translation is CASSGRTGNTEAFF.

The rearrangement joins TRBV10-3 to TRBJ1-4, with 8 positions matching TRBD1. Per germline, CDR1 ENHRY and CDR2 SYGVKD. CDR3 length: 15 amino acids. V gave up 9 bases and J gave up 0 bases; unmatched junction bases: 6. CDR3: CAIRTGRTTNEKLFF. In nucleotides, the CDR3 is TGTGCCATACGGACAGGGAGGACAACTAATGAAAAACTGTTTTTT.

This clone was detected a few times. The gene calls are TRBV12-3 or TRBV12-4 and TRBJ2-7, with D possibly being TRBD1 (6 bases). Deletions cut 5 bases from V and 4 bases from J, with 6 bases between. This CDR3 is 11 amino acids long. The CDR3 coding sequence is TGTGCCAGCAGTGGACAGTACGAGCAGTACTTC. It codes for CASSGQYEQYF.

A single count supports this clone. CDR3 coding DNA: TGTGCCAGCAGCCCCCGTACGGATTGGGACACTGAAGCTTTCTTT. It yields the protein CASSPRTDWDTEAFF. This chain connects TRBV3-1 (or the pseudogene TRBV3-2) to TRBJ1-1; D unclear. Deletions cut 4 bases from V and 3 bases from J, with 15 bases between. The length of the CDR3 is 15 residues. Germline V gives CDR1 LGHDT, CDR2 YNNKEL (reference sequence).

The chain recombines TRBV5-1 with TRBJ2-1; 7 nucleotides align to TRBD2. J gave up 6 bases and V 3 bases, and 9 bases lay outside the gene matches. The CDR3 consists of 15 residues. Germline lookup yields CDR1 SGHRS and CDR2 YFSETQ. CDR3 sequence reads: CASSSPGLPSNEQFF. For the CDR3, the DNA is TGCGCCAGCAGCTCGCCGGGACTACCTAGCAATGAGCAGTTCTTC.

The chain combines TRBV7-8 with TRBJ2-7; perhaps TRBD2 as D (6 bases). With 3 bases removed from V and 1 base from J, the gap between germline ends came to 22 bases. Per the germline V gene, CDR1 is SGHVS and CDR2 is FQNEAQ. This CDR3 comprises 18 residues. DNA of the CDR3: TGTGCCAGCAGCTTTAGTGAACGTTGGGGACGGGGGTCCTACGAGCAGTACTTC. This gives the protein CASSFSERWGRGSYEQYF.

This sequence joins TRBV7-6 and TRBJ1-6, with 9 bases aligning to TRBD1. Looked up from germline, CDR1 is SGHVS and CDR2 is FNYEAQ. The trim removed 5 bases at V and 5 bases at J, leaving 4 bases unmatched. The CDR3 loop spans 15 amino acids. In DNA, the CDR3 is TGTGCCAGCAGCCGGGGACAGGGAGATAATTCACCCCTCCACTTT. Translating it yields CASSRGQGDNSPLHF. Filled out from reference TRBV7-6 and TRBJ1-6, the complete variable domain reads GAGVSQSPRYKVTKRGQDVALRCDPISGHVSLYWYRQALGQGPEFLTYFNYEAQQDKSGLPNDRFSAERPEGSISTLTIQRTEQRDSAMYRCASSRGQGDNSPLHFGNGTRLTVT.

The chain carries TRBV5-1 and TRBJ2-3, with D perhaps given as TRBD1 or TRBD2 (6 bases each). The V end was cut by 4 bases, the J end by 3 bases, with 15 bases between. The CDR3 loop spans 15 amino acids. Germline V gives CDR1 SGHRS, CDR2 YFSETQ. The CDR3 DNA is TGCGCCAGCAGCGGGGGGACATCCCTTACAGATACGCAGTATTTT. Protein sequence: CASSGGTSLTDTQYF.

The CDR3 nucleotides are TGTGCCAGCAGTTTTGATGCTGGGTCACCCCTCCACTTT. Translating it yields CASSFDAGSPLHF. This chain links TRBV27 with TRBJ1-6; D gene uncertain. V dropped 3 bases and J dropped 10 bases, with 10 bases sitting between them. The V gene's germline CDR1 is MNHEY and CDR2 SMNVEV (reference sequence). The length of the CDR3 is 13 residues.

The rearrangement links TRBV5-8 to TRBJ1-4; D call uncertain. The germline V and J ends were trimmed by 5 bases and 5 bases, with 4 bases remaining between them. The CDR3 spans 11 residues. From germline, CDR1 is SGHTS and CDR2 YDEGEE. CDR3 amino acids: CASRKNEKLFF. The CDR3 nucleotides are TGTGCCAGCAGGAAGAATGAAAAACTGTTTTTT.

This clone was observed a handful of times. The chain recombines TRBV11-3 with TRBJ1-1; maybe TRBD1 (5 bases). V was clipped by 5 bases and J by 5 bases, with 12 bases between them. This CDR3 region has 13 residues. Germline loops: CDR1 SGHNT, CDR2 YENEEA. The CDR3 DNA follows: TGTGCCAGCAGCAGAGACAGTCTAACTGAAGCTTTCTTT. Its translation: CASSRDSLTEAFF. The full variable domain, in which reference TRBV11-3 and TRBJ1-1 provide the parts outside the CDR3, is EAGVVQSPRYKIIEKKQPVAFWCNPISGHNTLYWYLQNLGQGPELLIRYENEEAVDDSQLPKDRFSAERLKGVDSTLKIQPAELGDSAVYLCASSRDSLTEAFFGQGTRLTVV.

The chain employs TRBV19 and TRBJ2-7; the D gene is possibly TRBD2 (7 bases). Trimming stripped 4 bases from V and 5 bases from J, with 15 bases between. The CDR3 extends over 14 amino acids. Germline CDR1 LNHDA, CDR2 SQIVND (reference sequence). This chain's CDR3 is CASSRTTGGNEQYF. DNA for the CDR3: TGTGCCAGTAGTAGGACGACGGGGGGCAACGAGCAGTACTTC.

This clone was counted a single time. The chain recombines TRBV29-1 with TRBJ1-2; the D is unclear. The CDR3 is made up of 14 amino acids. V shed 4 bases and J shed 0 bases, with 12 bases lying between them. The germline CDR1 and CDR2 sequences are SQVTM and ANQGSEA. CDR3 in amino acids: CSVVRETANYGYTF. In nucleotides, the CDR3 is TGCAGCGTTGTGAGGGAGACTGCTAACTATGGCTACACCTTC.

The rearrangement uses TRBV27 and TRBJ2-3, with 9 positions matching TRBD2. CDR1 is MNHEY and CDR2 is SMNVEV in the germline V gene (reference sequence). The CDR3 totals 15 residues. Unmatched junction bases numbered 7, after V lost 5 bases and J lost 4 bases. CDR3 bases: TGTGCCAGCAGTATAGCGGCGGGAGGGGCAGATACGCAGTATTTT. This encodes CASSIAAGGADTQYF.